This T cell receptor beta chain was captured in a study of blood T cell repertoires in COVID-19. Study overall: Researchers got acute and convalescent COVID-19 samples from the United States, Italy and Spain. PBMCs, B-cell-depleted T cells, or T cells were the source of the cDNA or gDNA that made up the material.

Germline V lookup: CDR1 SGHTA, CDR2 FQGNSA. The germline V and J ends were trimmed by 1 base and 5 bases, with 12 bases remaining between them. This CDR3 is built from 15 residues. In the source study's methods: Nucleated cell number was recorded as an estimate derived from reference gene primer amplification. Sequencing was performed with immunoSEQ multiplex PCR; in TCRdb, only in-frame clones are kept and a portion is missing. That table is the source of V, J and clone size, and D and trimming were worked out from the DNA. This sample carries about 180,000 clones, more than 75% of them seen once, and the ten largest clones take more than 7.5%.

The chain uses TRBV7-2 and TRBJ2-1; weak D call: TRBD2 (6 bases). The TCR was taken from a woman in her seventies with acute or convalescent COVID-19. The sample comprised peripheral blood. In DNA form, the CDR3 reads TGTGCCAGCAGCTTAGTCGGGGAGGTAAACAATGAGCAGTTCTTC. This translates into CASSLVGEVNNEQFF.